One sample yielded the 32 T cell receptor beta chains listed below, sequenced in a study of blood T cell repertoires in COVID-19. Profiled with immunoSEQ multiplex PCR; TCRdb holds only in-frame clones, not every one. The repertoire holds approximately 90,000 clones, approximately 84% seen once, with approximately 6% in the top ten. Sequenced: peripheral blood. The receptors here all came from a man between 65 and 85 years old with COVID-19, enrolled during active disease.

The chain employs TRBV2 and TRBJ2-3, with 8 bases lining up with TRBD2. From germline, CDR1 is SNHLY and CDR2 FYNNEI. This CDR3 is built from 13 residues. The V segment lost 6 bases and the J segment 1 base; nucleotides outside the gene matches: 0. CDR3 nucleotide sequence: TGTGCCAGCAGAGCGGGAGGCACAGATACGCAGTATTTT. Translated, it gives CASRAGGTDTQYF.

The chain uses TRBV19 and TRBJ1-1, with a possible D match to TRBD1 (5 bases). Trimming removed 5 bases at V and 5 bases at J, with 15 bases between. This CDR3 comprises 14 residues. Germline V gene sequence: CDR1 LNHDA, CDR2 SQIVND (reference sequence). The CDR3 coding sequence is TGTGCCAGTAGTTCCCCGGGGGGGGTTACTGAAGCTTTCTTT. Amino acid sequence: CASSSPGGVTEAFF. The complete variable domain, with remaining parts taken from reference TRBV19 and TRBJ1-1, reads DGGITQSPKYLFRKEGQNVTLSCEQNLNHDAMYWYRQDPGQGLRLIYYSQIVNDFQKGDIAEGYSVSREKKESFPLTVTSAQKNPTAFYLCASSSPGGVTEAFFGQGTRLTVV.

This chain uses TRBV25-1 with TRBJ2-5; 7 bases agree with TRBD1. The CDR3 is 15 residues long. Trimming cost V 4 bases and J 1 base; bases outside gene matches: 6. CDR1 is MGHDK and CDR2 is SYGVNS in the germline V gene. CDR3 sequence: CASSAIGTAQETQYF. CDR3 nucleotide sequence: TGTGCCAGCAGTGCTATAGGGACAGCCCAAGAGACCCAGTACTTC.

A single count supports this clone. This CDR3 reads CASTKAGTSYEQYF. For the CDR3, the DNA is TGTGCCAGCACCAAGGCGGGAACCTCCTACGAGCAGTACTTC. The gene calls are TRBV7-9 and TRBJ2-7; D may be TRBD2 (6 bases). The CDR3 has 14 residues. V was shortened by 7 bases and J by 0 bases, with 13 bases between the two germline ends. The germline gives CDR1 SEHNR, CDR2 FQNEAQ (reference sequence). Based on the CDR3 plus reference TRBV7-9 and TRBJ2-7, the full variable domain is DTGVSQNPRHKITKRGQNVTFRCDPISEHNRLYWYRQTLGQGPEFLTYFQNEAQLEKSRLLSDRFSAERPKGSFSTLEIQRTEQGDSAMYLCASTKAGTSYEQYFGPGTRLTVT.

This clone was detected only a few times. CDR3 residues: CASSDQGQPQHF. In nucleotides, the CDR3 is TGTGCCAGCAGCGACCAGGGTCAGCCCCAGCATTTT. The genes are TRBV6-2 or TRBV6-3 and TRBJ1-5; D is perhaps TRBD1 (5 bases). With 6 bases removed from V and 6 bases from J, the gap between germline ends came to 9 bases. The germline V gene encodes CDR1 MNHEY and CDR2 SVGEGT. The CDR3 contains 12 residues.

This clone has only a few counts. This chain joins TRBV19 and TRBJ2-2; 9 bases agree with TRBD1. After removal of 5 bases from V and 3 bases from J, the junction contained 4 bases not matched to a gene. The CDR3 sequence is 15 residues long. Per germline, CDR1 LNHDA and CDR2 SQIVND (reference sequence). CDR3 DNA: TGTGCCAGTAGTCCAGGGACAGGGCACACCGGGGAGCTGTTTTTT. It codes for CASSPGTGHTGELFF.

V and J are TRBV7-2 and TRBJ2-5; no clear D. V was cut by 8 bases and J by 1 base, with 14 bases left in between. This CDR3 region has 14 residues. The V gene's germline CDR1 is SGHTA and CDR2 FQGNSA. The CDR3 loop is CASAIRHLQETQYF. The CDR3 region has the DNA TGTGCCAGCGCCATCCGACATCTCCAAGAGACCCAGTACTTC.

This clone is a singleton in its sample. The genes are TRBV10-3 and TRBJ1-2, with D maybe TRBD1 (6 bases). The CDR3 covers 13 residues. The V gene's germline CDR1 is ENHRY and CDR2 SYGVKD. The germline V and J ends were trimmed by 7 bases and 2 bases, with 11 bases remaining between them. The CDR3 DNA follows: TGTGCCATCACGCGTACAGGGAACTATGGCTACACCTTC. This gives the protein CAITRTGNYGYTF.

This clone was counted only a few times. V gene TRBV11-3 combines with J gene TRBJ2-4; tentative D call: TRBD1 (5 bases). The CDR3 length is 14 residues. Between the trimmed V and J ends, which lost 3 bases and 5 bases, there was a span of 11 bases. The germline V gene encodes CDR1 SGHNT and CDR2 YENEEA. The CDR3 DNA reads TGTGCCAGCAGCTTGTTGCAGGGCCAAAACATTCAGTACTTC. This sequence encodes CASSLLQGQNIQYF.

The chain has TRBV11-1 and TRBJ2-5, with D maybe TRBD2 (6 bases). Looked up from germline, CDR1 is SGHAT and CDR2 is FQDESV (reference sequence). This CDR3 contains 13 residues. The ends were cut back, 3 bases at V and 7 bases at J, with 12 bases in the middle. The CDR3 loop reads CASSFGGPATQYF. CDR3 DNA sequence: TGTGCCAGCAGCTTCGGGGGACCGGCGACCCAGTACTTC.

The rearrangement uses TRBV18 and TRBJ1-2, with a weak D call TRBD1 (5 bases). The germline CDR1 and CDR2 sequences are KGHSH and LQKENI. The CDR3 is 16 amino acids. V lost 2 bases and J 2 bases, leaving 15 bases between the germline ends. In DNA, the CDR3 is TGTGCCAGCTCACCATTGGACACCATGCGGAACTATGGCTACACCTTC. Residues: CASSPLDTMRNYGYTF.

V usage is TRBV7-2 and J usage is TRBJ2-1; 7 bases are shared with TRBD2. This CDR3 comprises 13 residues. V trimming: 5 bases; J trimming: 6 bases; junction bases outside the gene matches: 4. The germline CDR1 and CDR2 sequences are SGHTA and FQGNSA. The CDR3 DNA sequence: TGTGCCAGCAGCCCGGGACTACTCAATGAGCAGTTCTTC. Protein product: CASSPGLLNEQFF.

CDR3 sequence: CASSTRNTEAFF. In nucleotides, the CDR3 is TGTGCCAGCAGCACGCGGAACACTGAAGCTTTCTTT. The rearrangement links TRBV11-3 to TRBJ1-1, with D hard to call. The V and J ends lost 5 bases and 1 base respectively, with 5 bases between them. Germline V lookup: CDR1 SGHNT, CDR2 YENEEA. The CDR3 sequence is 12 residues long.

This chain connects TRBV27 to TRBJ1-1; D gene unclear. Germline assignment: CDR1 MNHEY and CDR2 SMNVEV (reference sequence). The CDR3 loop spans 15 amino acids. V lost 5 bases to trimming and J lost 1 base, with 14 bases between them. The CDR3 loop reads CASSPQFAGNTEAFF. CDR3 in DNA: TGTGCCAGCAGTCCCCAATTTGCAGGGAACACTGAAGCTTTCTTT.

The gene calls are TRBV9 and TRBJ1-2, with D unclear. Germline V gene lookup returns CDR1 SGDLS and CDR2 YYNGEE. CDR3 length: 10 residues. The CDR3 DNA reads as TGTGCTATTCCAGCGAAGGGCTACACCTTC. Translating it yields CAIPAKGYTF.

The chain combines TRBV7-9 with TRBJ2-1, with 7 bases matching TRBD2. The CDR3 length is 18 residues. Germline CDR1 SEHNR, CDR2 FQNEAQ (reference sequence). The V gene end was trimmed by 1 base and the J gene end by 8 bases; junction bases not matched to a gene: 17. CDR3: CASSLVAGRTRLIDEQFF. The CDR3 DNA reads as TGTGCCAGCAGCTTAGTGGCTGGCAGGACTAGGCTCATCGATGAGCAGTTCTTC.

The chain recombines TRBV11-2 with TRBJ1-2, with 12 bases fitting TRBD1. This CDR3 is built from 13 residues. The germline V gene has CDR1 SGHAT and CDR2 FQNNGV. V was pared by 4 bases and J by 14 bases, with 8 bases of the junction left unmatched. CDR3: CASSSAGTGGGTF. DNA for the CDR3: TGTGCCAGCAGCTCCGCCGGGACAGGGGGCGGAACCTTC. Drawing the rest from reference TRBV11-2 and TRBJ1-2, the complete variable domain is EAGVAQSPRYKIIEKRQSVAFWCNPISGHATLYWYQQILGQGPKLLIQFQNNGVVDDSQLPKDRFSAERLKGVDSTLKIQPAKLEDSAVYLCASSSAGTGGGTFGSGTRLTVV.

The chain carries TRBV5-1 and TRBJ2-7, with a possible D match to TRBD2 (6 bases). The germline gives CDR1 SGHRS, CDR2 YFSETQ. V shed 0 bases and J shed 4 bases, with 11 bases lying between them. The CDR3 covers 14 residues. CDR3 amino acids: CASSLDGRGYEQYF. Written as DNA, the CDR3 is TGCGCCAGCAGCTTGGACGGGAGAGGGTACGAGCAGTACTTC.

This clone came up once. The chain has TRBV7-2 and TRBJ1-3; D is undetermined. Germline CDR1 and CDR2: SGHTA and FQGNSA. The CDR3 totals 15 residues. Trimming pared 4 bases from V and 1 base from J, leaving 11 bases between. CDR3: CASSSQISSGNTIYF. In DNA, the CDR3 is TGTGCCAGCAGCTCTCAGATTTCATCTGGAAACACCATATATTTT.

The chain links TRBV5-5 to TRBJ1-1; D perhaps matches TRBD1 (6 bases). Trimming removed 3 bases from V and 0 bases from J, with 12 bases in between. The germline V gene encodes CDR1 SGHKS and CDR2 YYEKEE (reference sequence). There are 15 residues in the CDR3. Here the CDR3 DNA reads TGTGCCAGCAGCTATTATGACAGGATGAACACTGAAGCTTTCTTT. Amino acids: CASSYYDRMNTEAFF.

The chain employs TRBV5-8 and TRBJ1-6; 8 bases line up with TRBD1. This CDR3 has 14 residues. CDR1 and CDR2 (germline): SGHTS, YDEGEE. The V segment lost 4 bases and the J segment 8 bases; nucleotides outside the gene matches: 5. CDR3 in DNA: TGTGCCAGCAGCCGGACAGGGAGGGATTCACCCCTCCACTTT. Protein product: CASSRTGRDSPLHF.

The V gene is TRBV28, the J gene TRBJ2-7, with 13 bases fitting TRBD2. CDR3 length: 17 residues. Germline loops: CDR1 MDHEN, CDR2 SYDVKM. Trimming cost V 6 bases and J 5 bases; bases outside gene matches: 13. CDR3 loop: CASSLGLAGVVGHEQYF. CDR3 nucleotides: TGTGCCAGCAGCCTCGGACTAGCGGGAGTAGTTGGACACGAGCAGTACTTC.

The rearrangement joins TRBV30 to TRBJ2-7; the D gene is possibly TRBD1 (5 bases). The V end lost 1 base, the J end lost 0 bases, and 13 bases lay between the germline ends. The CDR3 consists of 15 residues. Germline CDR1 reads GTSNPN; CDR2 reads SVGIG (reference sequence). CDR3 protein: CAWSALETGSYEQYF. In DNA, the CDR3 is TGTGCCTGGAGTGCTCTAGAAACAGGCTCCTACGAGCAGTACTTC.

The V gene is TRBV7-3, the J gene TRBJ1-1; D remains unclear. V was shortened by 4 bases and J by 0 bases, with 6 bases between the two germline ends. The CDR3 sequence is 13 residues long. Germline CDR1 reads SGHTA; CDR2 reads FQGTGA. The CDR3 region is CASSSTMNTEAFF. As DNA, the CDR3 is TGTGCCAGCAGCTCTACCATGAACACTGAAGCTTTCTTT.

The rearrangement links TRBV9 to TRBJ1-4, with 9 positions matching TRBD1. V shed 4 bases, J shed 0 bases, and the junction held 13 bases outside the gene matches. Looked up from germline, CDR1 is SGDLS and CDR2 is YYNGEE. The CDR3 length is 19 residues. The CDR3 region is CASSLNRDRDPSTNEKLFF. CDR3 in DNA: TGTGCCAGCAGCCTTAACCGGGACAGGGATCCGTCAACTAATGAAAAACTGTTTTTT.

The rearrangement uses TRBV19 and TRBJ1-2, with 7 bases matching TRBD1. The CDR3 totals 13 residues. CDR1 and CDR2 from the germline V gene are LNHDA and SQIVND (reference sequence). V lost 5 bases, J lost 3 bases, and 3 bases stayed unmatched. The CDR3 protein is CASSATGDYGYTF. CDR3 DNA: TGTGCCAGTAGTGCAACAGGGGACTATGGCTACACCTTC.

This chain joins TRBV27 and TRBJ2-7; no definite D call. V was clipped by 3 bases and J by 1 base, with 10 bases between them. The CDR3 contains 14 residues. Germline CDR1 is MNHEY and CDR2 is SMNVEV (reference sequence). The CDR3 nucleotides read TGTGCCAGCAGTTTTTCAGCAGGTTCCTACGAGCAGTACTTC. Encoded protein: CASSFSAGSYEQYF.

The chain links TRBV28 to TRBJ2-7; D unresolved. CDR3 size: 11 residues. Trimming cost V 6 bases and J 3 bases, with 6 bases left between them. CDR1 MDHEN and CDR2 SYDVKM come from the germline V gene. The CDR3 protein is CASSVDYEQYF. The DNA for the CDR3 is TGTGCCAGCAGCGTAGACTACGAGCAGTACTTC.

The chain combines TRBV5-4 with TRBJ1-6; 8 bases match TRBD1. Germline V gene lookup returns CDR1 SGHNT and CDR2 YYREEE (reference sequence). Trimming at V came to 3 bases and at J to 9 bases, leaving 8 bases not matched to a gene. CDR3 length equals 15 residues. The CDR3 here is CASSSQDRESSPLHF. The CDR3 DNA reads TGTGCCAGCAGCTCACAGGACAGGGAGAGTTCACCCCTCCACTTT.

V usage is TRBV3-1 (or the pseudogene TRBV3-2) and J usage is TRBJ2-1; 13 bases line up with TRBD2. The V and J ends lost 1 base and 2 bases, in that order; junction bases with no gene match: 14. From germline, CDR1 is LGHDT and CDR2 YNNKEL (reference sequence). This CDR3 contains 21 residues. CDR3 bases: TGTGCCAGCAGCCAAGGATTATTGGGACTAGCGGGGCTTGGGGCCTACAATGAGCAGTTCTTC. Translation: CASSQGLLGLAGLGAYNEQFF.

The genes are TRBV23-1 and TRBJ2-7, with 12 bases aligning to TRBD2. TRBV23-1 qualifies as an ORF whose function is uncertain. The CDR3 sequence is 15 residues long. The J segment lost 5 bases and the V segment lost 6 bases, leaving 8 bases of the junction unmatched. The CDR3 here is CASSGLAGHVNEQYF. CDR3 in DNA: TGCGCCAGCAGCGGACTAGCGGGGCATGTGAACGAGCAGTACTTC.

The chain links TRBV7-8 to TRBJ1-2, with D tentatively TRBD1 (5 bases). The length of the CDR3 is 15 residues. Germline V gene sequence: CDR1 SGHVS, CDR2 FQNEAQ. The V gene lost 2 bases and the J gene lost 3 bases, with 13 bases spanning the gap. DNA for the CDR3: TGTGCCAGCAGCTTACGCGGCAGGGATGACTATGGCTACACCTTC. Protein: CASSLRGRDDYGYTF.